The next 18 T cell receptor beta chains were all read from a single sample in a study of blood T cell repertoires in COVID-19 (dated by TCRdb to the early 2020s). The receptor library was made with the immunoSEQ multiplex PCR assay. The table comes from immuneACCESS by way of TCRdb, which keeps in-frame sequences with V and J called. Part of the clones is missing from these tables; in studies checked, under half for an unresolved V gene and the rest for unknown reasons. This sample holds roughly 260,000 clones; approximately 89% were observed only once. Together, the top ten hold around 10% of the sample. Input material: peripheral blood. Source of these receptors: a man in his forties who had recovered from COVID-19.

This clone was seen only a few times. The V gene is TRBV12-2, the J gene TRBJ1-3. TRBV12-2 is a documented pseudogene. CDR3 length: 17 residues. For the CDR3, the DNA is TGTGCAAGTCGCTTAGAGGCGGTGGCAGACTCTGGAAACACCATATATTTT. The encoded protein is CASRLEAVADSGNTIYF.

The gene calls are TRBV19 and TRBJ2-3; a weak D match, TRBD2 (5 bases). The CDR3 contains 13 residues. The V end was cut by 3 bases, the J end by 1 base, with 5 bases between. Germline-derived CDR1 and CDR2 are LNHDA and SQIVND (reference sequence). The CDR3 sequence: CASSIGGTDTQYF. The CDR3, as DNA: TGTGCCAGTAGTATCGGGGGCACAGATACGCAGTATTTT.

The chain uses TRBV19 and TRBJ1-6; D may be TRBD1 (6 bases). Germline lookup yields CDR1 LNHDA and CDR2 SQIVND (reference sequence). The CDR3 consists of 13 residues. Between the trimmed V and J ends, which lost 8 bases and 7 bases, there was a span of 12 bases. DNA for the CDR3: TGTGCCAGTCGACAGGATGGAAATTCACCCCTCCACTTT. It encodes CASRQDGNSPLHF.

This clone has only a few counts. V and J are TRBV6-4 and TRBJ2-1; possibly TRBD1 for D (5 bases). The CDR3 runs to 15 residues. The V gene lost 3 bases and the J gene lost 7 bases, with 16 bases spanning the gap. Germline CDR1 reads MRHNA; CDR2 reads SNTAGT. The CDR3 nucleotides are TGTGCCAGCAGTGAGCAGGGTTTAATCGGGAATGAGCAGTTCTTC. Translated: CASSEQGLIGNEQFF.

Here the CDR3 DNA reads TGTGCCAGCAGCCAAGGGGGAGCGGGAGATCCAGATACGCAGTATTTT. This sequence encodes CASSQGGAGDPDTQYF. The genes are TRBV14 and TRBJ2-3; 8 bases match TRBD2. V shed 1 base, J shed 4 bases, and the junction held 7 bases outside the gene matches. From germline, CDR1 is SGHDN and CDR2 FVKESK. The CDR3 runs 16 residues.

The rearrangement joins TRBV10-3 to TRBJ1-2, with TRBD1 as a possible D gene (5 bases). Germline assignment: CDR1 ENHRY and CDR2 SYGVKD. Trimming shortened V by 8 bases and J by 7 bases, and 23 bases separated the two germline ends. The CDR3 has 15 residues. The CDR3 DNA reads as TGTGCCATCCCCGACCTGGGGCAGGGTGGGTCTGGCTACACCTTC. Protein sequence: CAIPDLGQGGSGYTF.

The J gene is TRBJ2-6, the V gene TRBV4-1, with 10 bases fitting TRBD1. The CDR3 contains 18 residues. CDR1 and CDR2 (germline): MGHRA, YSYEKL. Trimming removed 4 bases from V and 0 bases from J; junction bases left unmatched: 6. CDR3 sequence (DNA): TGCGCCAGCAGCCCAGGGACAGGGGAGATCTCTGGGGCCAACGTCCTGACTTTC. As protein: CASSPGTGEISGANVLTF.

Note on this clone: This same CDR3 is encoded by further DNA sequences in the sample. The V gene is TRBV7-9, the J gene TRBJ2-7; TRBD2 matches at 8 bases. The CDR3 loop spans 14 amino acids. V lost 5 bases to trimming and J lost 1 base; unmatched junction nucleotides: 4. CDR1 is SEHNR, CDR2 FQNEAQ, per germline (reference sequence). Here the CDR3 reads CASSQTSGSYEQYF. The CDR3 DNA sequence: TGTGCCAGCAGCCAAACTAGCGGATCCTACGAGCAGTACTTC.

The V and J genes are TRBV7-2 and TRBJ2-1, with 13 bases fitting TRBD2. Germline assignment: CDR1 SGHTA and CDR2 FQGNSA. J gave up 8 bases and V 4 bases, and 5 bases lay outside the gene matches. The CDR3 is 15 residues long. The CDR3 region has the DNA TGTGCCAGCAGCTGGACTAGCGGGAGTCTCGATGAGCAGTTCTTC. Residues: CASSWTSGSLDEQFF.

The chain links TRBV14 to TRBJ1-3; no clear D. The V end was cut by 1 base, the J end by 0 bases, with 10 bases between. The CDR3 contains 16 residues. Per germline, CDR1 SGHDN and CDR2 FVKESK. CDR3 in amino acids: CASSQGGPLSGNTIYF. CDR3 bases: TGTGCCAGCAGCCAAGGTGGCCCCCTCTCTGGAAACACCATATATTTT. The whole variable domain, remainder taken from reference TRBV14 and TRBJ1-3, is EAGVTQFPSHSVIEKGQTVTLRCDPISGHDNLYWYRRVMGKEIKFLLHFVKESKQDESGMPNNRFLAERTGGTYSTLKVQPAELEDSGVYFCASSQGGPLSGNTIYFGEGSWLTVV.

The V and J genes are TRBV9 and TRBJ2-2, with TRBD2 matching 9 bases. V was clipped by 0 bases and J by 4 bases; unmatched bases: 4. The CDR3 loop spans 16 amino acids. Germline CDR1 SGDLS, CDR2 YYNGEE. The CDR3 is CASSVVSGGFTGELFF. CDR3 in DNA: TGTGCCAGCAGCGTAGTAAGCGGGGGGTTCACCGGGGAGCTGTTTTTT.

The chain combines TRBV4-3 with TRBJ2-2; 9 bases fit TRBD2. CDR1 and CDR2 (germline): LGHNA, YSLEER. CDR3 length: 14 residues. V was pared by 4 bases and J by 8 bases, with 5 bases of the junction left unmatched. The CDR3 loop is CASSPGLAFGELFF. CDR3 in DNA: TGCGCCAGCAGCCCGGGACTAGCATTTGGGGAGCTGTTTTTT.

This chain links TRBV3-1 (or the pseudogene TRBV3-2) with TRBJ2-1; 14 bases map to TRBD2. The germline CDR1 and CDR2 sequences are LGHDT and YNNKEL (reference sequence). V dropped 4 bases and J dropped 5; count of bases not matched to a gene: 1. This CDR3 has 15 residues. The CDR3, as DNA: TGTGCCAGCAGCCGACTAGCGGGGGGGAACAATGAGCAGTTCTTC. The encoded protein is CASSRLAGGNNEQFF.

CDR3 DNA sequence: TGTGCCAGCAGCCCGAGCGGGAGGGCCACCACCGGGGAGCTGTTTTTT. This sequence encodes CASSPSGRATTGELFF. This chain uses TRBV9 with TRBJ2-2, with 10 bases that match TRBD2. Trimming cost V 4 bases and J 4 bases; bases outside gene matches: 7. Germline CDR1 SGDLS, CDR2 YYNGEE. The CDR3 totals 16 residues.

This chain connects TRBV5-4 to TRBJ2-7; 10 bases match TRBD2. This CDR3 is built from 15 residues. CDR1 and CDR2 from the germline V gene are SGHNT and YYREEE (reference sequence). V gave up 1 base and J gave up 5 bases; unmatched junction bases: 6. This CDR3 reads CASSLSRLAGDEQYF. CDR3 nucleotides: TGTGCCAGCAGCTTGTCGCGCCTAGCGGGGGACGAGCAGTACTTC.

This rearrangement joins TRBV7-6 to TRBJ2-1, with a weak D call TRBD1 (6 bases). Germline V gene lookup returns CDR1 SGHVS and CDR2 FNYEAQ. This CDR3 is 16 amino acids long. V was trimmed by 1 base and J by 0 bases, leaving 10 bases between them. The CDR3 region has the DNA TGTGCCAGCAGCTTAGAGGACAGCAGCTCCTACAATGAGCAGTTCTTC. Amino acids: CASSLEDSSSYNEQFF.

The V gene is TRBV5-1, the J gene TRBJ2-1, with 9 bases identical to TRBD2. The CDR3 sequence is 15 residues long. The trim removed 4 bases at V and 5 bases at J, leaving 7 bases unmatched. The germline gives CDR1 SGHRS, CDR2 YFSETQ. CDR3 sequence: CASSPTPSGNNEQFF. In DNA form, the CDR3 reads TGCGCCAGCAGCCCTACACCTAGCGGGAACAATGAGCAGTTCTTC.

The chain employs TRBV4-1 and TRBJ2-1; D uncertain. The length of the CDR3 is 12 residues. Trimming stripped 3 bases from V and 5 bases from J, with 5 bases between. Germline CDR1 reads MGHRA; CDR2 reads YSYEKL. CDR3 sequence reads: CASSHADNEQFF. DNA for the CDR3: TGCGCCAGCAGCCACGCAGACAATGAGCAGTTCTTC.